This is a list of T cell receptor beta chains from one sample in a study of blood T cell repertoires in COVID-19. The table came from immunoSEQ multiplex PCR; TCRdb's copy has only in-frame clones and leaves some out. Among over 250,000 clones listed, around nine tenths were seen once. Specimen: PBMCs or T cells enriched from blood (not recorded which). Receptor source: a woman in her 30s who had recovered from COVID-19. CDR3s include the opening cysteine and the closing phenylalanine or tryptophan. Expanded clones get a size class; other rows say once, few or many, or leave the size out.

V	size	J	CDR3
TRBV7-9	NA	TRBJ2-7	CASSLELGQGSSYEQYF
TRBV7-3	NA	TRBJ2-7	CASSLGQGAYEQYF
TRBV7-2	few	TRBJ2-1	CASSLLLDLRGNEQFF
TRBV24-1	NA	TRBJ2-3	CATSDPPGQGGTDTQYF
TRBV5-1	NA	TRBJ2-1	CASSSLKTDNEQFF
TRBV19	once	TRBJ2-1	CASSMLAGLGYNEQFF
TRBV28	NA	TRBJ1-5	CASSPGQGGNQPQHF
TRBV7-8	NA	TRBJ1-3	CASSLGPNSGNTIYF
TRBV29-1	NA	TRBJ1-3	CSVEVRSGNTIYF
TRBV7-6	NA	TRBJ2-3	CASSQPSKGAHTDTQYF
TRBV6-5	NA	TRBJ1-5	CASRRTGSNQPQHF
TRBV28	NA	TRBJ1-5	CASSVGGGNQPQHF
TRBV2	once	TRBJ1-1	CASYQSSLNTEAFF
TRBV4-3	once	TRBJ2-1	CASSQALAGGPGDNEQFF
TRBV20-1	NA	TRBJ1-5	CSASPVVNSNQPQHF
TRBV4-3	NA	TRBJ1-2	CASSQDRNYGYTF
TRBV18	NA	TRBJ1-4	CASSPVSATNEKLFF
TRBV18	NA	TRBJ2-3	CASSTRGLAGVDTQYF
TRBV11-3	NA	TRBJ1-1	CASSPRSGMNTEAFF
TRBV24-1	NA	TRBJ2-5	CATSDITGQETQYF
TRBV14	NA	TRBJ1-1	CASSQETVNTEAFF